The text below deals with one T cell receptor (beta chain). It has no known antigen specificity. This entry belongs to a study of cytomegalovirus exposure and HLA in healthy donors (dated by TCRdb to 2015 to 2018). Study-wide context: In an earlier analysis of some 550 of the donors, about 270 Gb of sequence data and 90 million to 120 million unique TCR beta sequences from about 179 million T cells were reported. An early release that covered fewer than 800 HLA-typed donors contained approximately 300 gigabases of sequencing data and tens of millions of unique TCR sequences. Of the 398 genotyped donors, 70% to 90% were placed in the genetic ancestry cluster associated with self-reported Caucasian donors. The study aimed to test whether cataloging public T cell receptors could reveal signatures of past pathogen exposure. The study used immunosequencing to profile the T cell repertoires of under 700 subjects and linked those repertoires to cytomegalovirus serostatus. Besides the first cohort of approximately 710 subjects, a separate validation cohort made up of roughly 120 different subjects was used. To predict cytomegalovirus infection status, the study combined high-throughput TCR immunosequencing, statistical association of individual TCRs with disease status, and machine learning. A later analysis re-analyzed previously published TCR beta repertoires from approximately 670 donors and added high-resolution HLA genotyping to study TCR occurrence patterns. Rather than drawing on any new phenotypic data, the later analysis identified candidate immune exposures from TCR beta sequences and the way those sequences occurred across donors. An earlier analysis of around 580 of the donors used high-throughput TCR beta sequencing to judge whether each TCR beta V gene segment behaved as functional or pseudogenic. Alongside the repertoire data, information on donor age, sex, ethnicity and CMV serostatus was compiled. Genome-wide SNP genotypes for about three fifths of the 666 donors were used in a later genetic analysis, which treated that subset as a discovery cohort. All discovery cohort repertoires had been generated on a single sequencing platform. Both class I and class II loci were covered by HLA typing, at four-digit resolution. The number of donors typed differed by locus, with about 629-630 for A, B, C, DRB1 and DQB1, around 500 for DQA1, under 610 for DPA1, and around 460 for DPB1. Five DR-DQ haplotypes were treated as single units for association and clustering because of strong linkage in the cohort. On average, roughly 250,000 unique TCR beta nucleotide sequences were sequenced per donor among some 430 genotyped donors of the cohort, with roughly 18% of those sequences being non-productive.

The study at large found these results: In a later genetic analysis, fewer N-insertions in productive TCRs were reported among donors in an Asian-associated ancestry cluster than the approximately 630-donor mean. In a later analysis, most CMV-associated TCR beta chains were found to appear HLA-restricted, with HLA associations seemingly driven largely by CMV exposure. Most TCR sequences were observed very rarely across donors, whereas some public TCRs were present in many individuals. A later analysis reported that several top co-occurrence clusters appeared linked to parvovirus B19, influenza, CMV and Epstein-Barr virus. A later analysis found that TCR association rates varied across HLA loci, with DRB1 alleles showing the most associated TCRs and HLA-C alleles the fewest. Because the 87-base-pair reads could not distinguish some IMGT-functional V segments, including TRBV6-2 and TRBV6-3, those segments were excluded. CMV serostatus was the only immune exposure information available for the cohort. In the study, around 150 TCR beta chains were listed as associated with cytomegalovirus. A further reported finding was that TCR beta sequences accurately predicted the HLA-A and HLA-B alleles for most subjects in the first cohort. It was suggested by the authors that the approach could potentially be generalized to other disease states and immunological phenotypes. Correlated functional status among segregating V segments might reflect linkage disequilibrium, but an unknown experimental factor could not be ruled out. Assigning TCR associations to individual alleles was difficult when HLA alleles, especially DR and DQ, strongly co-occurred. An association between a missense DCLRE1C variant and V-gene and J-gene trimming of TCR beta chains was found in a later genetic analysis and replicated in an independent cohort. The earlier analysis of a few hundred of the donors excluded about 16 rarely observed V segments, including chromosome 9 orphons, because counts were too low. The cohort was sequenced for TCR beta chains only, and without alpha or paired-chain data the features that could be detected were limited. In both the original and validation cohorts, the classifier was reported to diagnose cytomegalovirus status with high specificity and sensitivity. Because some donors lacked HLA typing at each locus, the association tests relied only on the typed subset. A later analysis associated around 16,000 TCR beta sequences with specific HLA alleles at a false discovery rate of 0.05. An earlier analysis of around 500 of the donors showed that most TCR beta V segments appeared in productive rearrangements either about 87% or about 30% of the time, which broadly matched IMGT annotations. In vitro tests confirmed that a few of the cytomegalovirus-associated TCR beta chains recognize cytomegalovirus antigens. Roughly uniform sequencing depth across donors was assumed in presence/absence analyses, although this assumption may not hold. In a later analysis, HLA-associated TCR beta chains showed more clonal expansion and lower generation probabilities than non-associated chains that were equally common. A cluster of highly shared sequence variants was judged likely to represent a technical artifact of the sequencing pipeline.

The trim is 6 bases for V and 5 bases for J, with a gap of 17 bases between the germline ends. Reading from cysteine to phenylalanine, the CDR3 counts 14 amino acids. Kept here is only the CDR3 DNA, which spans 42 bases and is read in frame from base 1. CDR1 and CDR2 were assigned from the germline V gene (reference sequence) as MNHEY and SMNVEV. Library preparation used the immunoSEQ multiplex PCR assay. For the multiplex PCR, a mixture combining 60 forward primers for TCR Vbeta segments and 13 reverse primers for TCR Jbeta segments was used. A multiplex PCR assay on genomic DNA amplified the CDR3 region of rearranged TCR beta genes. The Illumina HiSeq System was used to sequence the amplified TCR beta libraries as 87-base-pair reads. The study's own analysis went as follows. A later analysis tallied about 77 million unique TCR beta chains across the 666 repertoires, and some 12 million of those chains were shared by two or more donors. A nearest-neighbor algorithm error-corrected the raw reads and collapsed the reads into unique sequences, merging closely related sequences to remove PCR and sequencing errors. V, D and J gene segments were assigned by aligning CDR3 sequences to IMGT reference sequences. For a sequence to be retained, a match of at least six nucleotides was required to both a V gene segment and a J gene segment. Rearrangements were called productive when the CDR3 lacked stop codons and stayed in frame with V and J; all others were non-productive. CDR3 was defined by IMGT convention, running from the second conserved V-encoded cysteine to the conserved J-encoded phenylalanine. In an earlier analysis of more than 550 of the donors, sequences lacking an unambiguous match to a single V gene segment were excluded. An earlier analysis of approximately 590 of the donors classified V segments as functional when productive rearrangements were above 56.7% and as segregating when the standard deviation between donors was above 5%. To diagnose cytomegalovirus status from the catalog of TCR beta chain sequences, a statistical classification framework was built. A later analysis assigned V and J genes by comparing TCR nucleotide sequences with IMGT/GENE-DB human TR gene sequences. A later analysis assigned CDR3 sequences and most-parsimonious VDJ recombination scenarios with the TCRdist pipeline. In a later analysis, each TCR beta chain was defined by its CDR3 amino acid sequence together with its V-gene family, and reads lacking a unique V-gene family were excluded. A later analysis removed nearly 600 highly shared, low-generation-probability nucleotide sequences to deal with suspected cross-contamination and a sequencing artifact. In a later analysis, a clonal expansion index for each public chain was calculated from normalized within-repertoire ranks of inferred template counts. In a later analysis, generation probabilities were computed with a VDJ recombination model fitted to out-of-frame rearrangements, and the resulting probabilities were checked against IGoR. Hypergeometric tests were used in a later analysis to score TCR-TCR, TCR-HLA and TCR-CMV co-occurrence, with a repertoire-size bias correction applied to the TCR pairs. In a later analysis, false discovery rates were estimated by permuting HLA or CMV assignments 20 times. In a later analysis, co-occurring TCRs were grouped with DBSCAN, and TCRdist sequence similarity was added when clustering was performed within HLA-allele-positive subsets. Repertoires with fewer than 30,000 or more than 120,000 public chains were left out of co-occurrence clustering, as were a few repertoires with anomalous nucleotide sharing. Drawn from immuneACCESS, this table holds only the in-frame rearrangements with V and J called that TCRdb kept. Clones are partly lost; checked studies trace under half to an unresolved V gene and leave the rest unexplained. The D gene and trimming were derived from the DNA, and the V and J assignments and clone size from that table. The data table for this sample lists about 140,000 clones. Under 3.5% of the sample rests with the top ten.

The cohort was made up of about 610 healthy bone marrow donors. At the time of sampling, all cohort members were nominally healthy, though unrecorded immune exposures were likely present. The donor was CMV seronegative and was included in the group of over 300 seronegative cohort members. A peripheral blood sample was collected from each donor, and TCR beta sequencing was performed on peripheral blood mononuclear cells. The Qiagen DNeasy Blood Extraction Kit was used to extract genomic DNA from the blood cell samples. The sequencing input was PBMCs. The sequence links TRBV27 to TRBJ2-7, with the identity of the D gene unclear. The clonotype comes from a man aged 35-49 years in good health and CMV-seronegative. The DNA sequence reads TGTGCCAGCAGCCAACGAGCGTTAAGAAACGAGCAGTACTTC. Its amino acids are CASSQRALRNEQYF.